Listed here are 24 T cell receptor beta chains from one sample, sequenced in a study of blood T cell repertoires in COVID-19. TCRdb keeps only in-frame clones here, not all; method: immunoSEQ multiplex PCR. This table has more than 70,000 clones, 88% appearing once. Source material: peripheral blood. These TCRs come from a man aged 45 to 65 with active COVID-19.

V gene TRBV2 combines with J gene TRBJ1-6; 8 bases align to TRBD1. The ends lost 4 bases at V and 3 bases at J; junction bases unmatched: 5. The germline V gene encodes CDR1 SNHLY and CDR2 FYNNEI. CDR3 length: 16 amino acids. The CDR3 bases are TGTGCCAGCAGTGGAAAACAGGGGGTCTATAATTCACCCCTCCACTTT. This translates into CASSGKQGVYNSPLHF.

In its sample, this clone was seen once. The CDR3 loop reads CASSQDSGRDTQYF. For the CDR3, the DNA is TGCGCCAGCAGCCAAGATAGTGGTAGAGATACGCAGTATTTT. V usage is TRBV4-1 and J usage is TRBJ2-3, with no clear D. Per germline, CDR1 MGHRA and CDR2 YSYEKL. V dropped 0 bases and J dropped 5 bases, with 9 bases sitting between them. The CDR3 contains 14 residues.

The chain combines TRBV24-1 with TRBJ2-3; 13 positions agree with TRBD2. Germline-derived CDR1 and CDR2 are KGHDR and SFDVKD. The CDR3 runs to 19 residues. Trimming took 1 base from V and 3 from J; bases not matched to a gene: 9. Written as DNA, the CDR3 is TGTGCCACCAGTGATTTTAGAACTAGCGGGAGGGCCGGGACAGATACGCAGTATTTT. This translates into CATSDFRTSGRAGTDTQYF.

The CDR3 reads CASSKWTSGDNEQFF. For the CDR3, the DNA is TGTGCCAGCAGCAAGTGGACTAGCGGGGACAATGAGCAGTTCTTC. The chain combines TRBV14 with TRBJ2-1, with 12 positions matching TRBD2. The CDR3 is 15 residues long. The germline V gene encodes CDR1 SGHDN and CDR2 FVKESK. J gave up 5 bases and V 5 bases, and 4 bases lay outside the gene matches.

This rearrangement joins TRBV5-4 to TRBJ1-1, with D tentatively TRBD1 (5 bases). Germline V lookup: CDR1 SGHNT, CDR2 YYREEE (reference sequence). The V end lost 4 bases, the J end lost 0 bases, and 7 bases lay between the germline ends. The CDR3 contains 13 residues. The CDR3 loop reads CASSPDMNTEAFF. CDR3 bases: TGTGCCAGCAGCCCGGACATGAACACTGAAGCTTTCTTT.

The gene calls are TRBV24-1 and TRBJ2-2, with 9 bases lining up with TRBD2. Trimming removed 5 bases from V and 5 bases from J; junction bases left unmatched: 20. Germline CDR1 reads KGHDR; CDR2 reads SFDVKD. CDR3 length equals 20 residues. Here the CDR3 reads CATSAFPPMGREGRTGELFF. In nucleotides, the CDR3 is TGTGCCACCAGTGCCTTCCCCCCAATGGGGCGGGAGGGAAGGACCGGGGAGCTGTTTTTT.

The CDR3 loop reads CASSLGSERYQPQHF. CDR3 sequence (DNA): TGTGCCAGCAGCTTAGGCAGCGAAAGGTATCAGCCCCAGCATTTT. This chain joins TRBV7-6 and TRBJ1-5; D not certain. The CDR3 spans 15 residues. The V end was cut by 1 base, the J end by 5 bases, with 12 bases between. Germline CDR1 and CDR2: SGHVS and FNYEAQ.

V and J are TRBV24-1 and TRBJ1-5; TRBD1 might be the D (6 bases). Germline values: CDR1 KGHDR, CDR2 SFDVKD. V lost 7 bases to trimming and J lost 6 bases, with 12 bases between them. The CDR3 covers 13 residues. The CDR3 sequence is CATSRDITQPQHF. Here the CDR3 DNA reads TGTGCCACCAGCCGGGACATTACTCAGCCCCAGCATTTT.

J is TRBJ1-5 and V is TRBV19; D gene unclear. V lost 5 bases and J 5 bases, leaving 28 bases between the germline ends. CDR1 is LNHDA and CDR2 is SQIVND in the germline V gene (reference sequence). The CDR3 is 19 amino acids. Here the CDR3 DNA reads TGTGCCAGTAGTGGAGTCCTGAAGGATCTACTCCGTCTAGATCAGCCCCAGCATTTT. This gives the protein CASSGVLKDLLRLDQPQHF.

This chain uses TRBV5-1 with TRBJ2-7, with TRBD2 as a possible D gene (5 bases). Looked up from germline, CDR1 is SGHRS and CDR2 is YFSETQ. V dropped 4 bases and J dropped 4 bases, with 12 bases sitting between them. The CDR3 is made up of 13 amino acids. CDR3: CASSPGEAYEQYF. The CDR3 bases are TGCGCCAGCAGCCCCGGGGAAGCTTACGAGCAGTACTTC.

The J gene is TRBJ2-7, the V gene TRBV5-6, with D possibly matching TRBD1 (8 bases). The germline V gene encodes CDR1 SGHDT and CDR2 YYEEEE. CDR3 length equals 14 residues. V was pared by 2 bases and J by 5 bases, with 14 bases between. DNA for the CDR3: TGTGCCAGCAGCTTCCGGACAGGGAGGGACGAGCAGTACTTC. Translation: CASSFRTGRDEQYF.

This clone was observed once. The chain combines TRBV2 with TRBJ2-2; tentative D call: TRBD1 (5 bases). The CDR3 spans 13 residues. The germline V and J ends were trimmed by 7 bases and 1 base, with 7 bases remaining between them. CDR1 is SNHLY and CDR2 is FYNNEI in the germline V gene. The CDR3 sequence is CASNRMNTGELFF. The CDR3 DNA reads TGTGCCAGCAACAGGATGAACACCGGGGAGCTGTTTTTT.

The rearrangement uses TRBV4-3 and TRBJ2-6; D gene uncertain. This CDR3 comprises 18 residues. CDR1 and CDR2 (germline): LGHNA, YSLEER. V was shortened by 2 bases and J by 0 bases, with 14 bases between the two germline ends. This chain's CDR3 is CASSQLWAAFSGANVLTF. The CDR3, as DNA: TGCGCCAGCAGCCAACTTTGGGCAGCATTCTCTGGGGCCAACGTCCTGACTTTC.

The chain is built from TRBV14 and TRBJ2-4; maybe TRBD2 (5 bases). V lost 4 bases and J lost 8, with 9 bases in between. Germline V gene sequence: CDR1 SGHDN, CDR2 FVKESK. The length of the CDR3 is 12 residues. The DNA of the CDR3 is TGTGCCAGCAGCCGACTACTTTACATTCAGTACTTC. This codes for CASSRLLYIQYF.

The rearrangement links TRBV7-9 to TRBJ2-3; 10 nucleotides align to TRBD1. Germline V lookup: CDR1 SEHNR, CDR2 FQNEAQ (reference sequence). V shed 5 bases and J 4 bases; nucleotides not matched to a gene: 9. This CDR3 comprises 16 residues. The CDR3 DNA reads TGTGCCAGCAGCCCGCCTGGGACAGGGGACCCAGATACGCAGTATTTT. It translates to CASSPPGTGDPDTQYF.

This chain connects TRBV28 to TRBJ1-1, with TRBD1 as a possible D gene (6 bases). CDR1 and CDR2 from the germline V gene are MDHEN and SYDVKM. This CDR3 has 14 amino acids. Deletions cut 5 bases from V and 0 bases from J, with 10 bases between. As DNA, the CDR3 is TGTGCCAGCAGTCTTACAGGGATGAACACTGAAGCTTTCTTT. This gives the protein CASSLTGMNTEAFF. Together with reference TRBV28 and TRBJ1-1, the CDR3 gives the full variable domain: DVKVTQSSRYLVKRTGEKVFLECVQDMDHENMFWYRQDPGLGLRLIYFSYDVKMKEKGDIPEGYSVSREKKERFSLILESASTNQTSMYLCASSLTGMNTEAFFGQGTRLTVV.

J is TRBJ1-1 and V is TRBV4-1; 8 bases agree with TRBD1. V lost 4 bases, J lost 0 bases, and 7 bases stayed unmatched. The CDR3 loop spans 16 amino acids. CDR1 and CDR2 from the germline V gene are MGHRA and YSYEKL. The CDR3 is CASSRAGGNMNTEAFF. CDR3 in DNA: TGCGCCAGCAGCCGGGCAGGGGGCAACATGAACACTGAAGCTTTCTTT.

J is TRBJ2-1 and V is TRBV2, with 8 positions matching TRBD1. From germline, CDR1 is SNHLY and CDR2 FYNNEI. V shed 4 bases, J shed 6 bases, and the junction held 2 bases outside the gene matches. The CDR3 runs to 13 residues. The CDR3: CASSGGTGNEQFF. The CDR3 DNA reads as TGTGCCAGCAGTGGGGGGACAGGCAATGAGCAGTTCTTC.

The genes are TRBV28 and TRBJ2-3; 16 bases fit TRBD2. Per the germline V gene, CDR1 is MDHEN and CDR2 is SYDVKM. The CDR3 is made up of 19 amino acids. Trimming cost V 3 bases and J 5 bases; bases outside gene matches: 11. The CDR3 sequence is CASSFFGTSGRGVRDTQYF. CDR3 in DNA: TGTGCCAGCAGTTTCTTTGGGACTAGCGGGAGGGGGGTGAGAGATACGCAGTATTTT.

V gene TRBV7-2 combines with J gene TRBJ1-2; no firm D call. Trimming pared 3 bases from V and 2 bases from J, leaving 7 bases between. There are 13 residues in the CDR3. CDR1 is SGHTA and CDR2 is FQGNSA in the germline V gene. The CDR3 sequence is CASSLELNYGYTF. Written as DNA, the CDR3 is TGTGCCAGCAGCTTGGAGCTGAACTATGGCTACACCTTC.

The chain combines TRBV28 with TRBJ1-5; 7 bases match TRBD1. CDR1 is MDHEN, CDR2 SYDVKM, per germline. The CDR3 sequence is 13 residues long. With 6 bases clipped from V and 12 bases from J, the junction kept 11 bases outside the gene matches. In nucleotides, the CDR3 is TGTGCCAGCAGAAACCGGGACAGTGACTTCCAGCATTTT. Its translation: CASRNRDSDFQHF.

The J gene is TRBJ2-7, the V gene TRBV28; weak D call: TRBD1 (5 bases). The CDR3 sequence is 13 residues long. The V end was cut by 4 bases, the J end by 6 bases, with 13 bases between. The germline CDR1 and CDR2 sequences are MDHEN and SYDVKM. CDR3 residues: CASSSRKQGEQYF. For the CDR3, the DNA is TGTGCCAGCAGTTCAAGAAAGCAGGGCGAGCAGTACTTC.

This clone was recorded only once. CDR3 sequence reads: CSVDSGSHEQYF. The CDR3 DNA reads as TGCAGCGTCGACTCAGGGTCCCACGAGCAGTACTTC. V gene TRBV29-1 combines with J gene TRBJ2-7; maybe TRBD1 (5 bases). The CDR3 has 12 amino acids. From germline, CDR1 is SQVTM and CDR2 ANQGSEA. Trimming cost V 6 bases and J 5 bases, with 14 bases left between them.

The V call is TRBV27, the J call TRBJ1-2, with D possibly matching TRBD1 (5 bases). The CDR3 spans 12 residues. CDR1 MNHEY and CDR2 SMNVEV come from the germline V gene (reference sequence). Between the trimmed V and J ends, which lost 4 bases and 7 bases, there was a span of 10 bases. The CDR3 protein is CASSSAGVGYTF. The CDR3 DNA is TGTGCCAGCAGTTCGGCGGGGGTTGGCTACACCTTC.